These 22 T cell receptor beta chains were all obtained from the same sample, sequenced in a study of sequential checkpoint blockade in melanoma (dated by TCRdb to the late 2010s). The method behind the library was the immunoSEQ multiplex PCR assay. The table was pulled from immuneACCESS by TCRdb, which kept in-frame rearrangements only. Such tables lose some clones; where checked, under half of the loss comes from unresolved V genes, and the rest has no known cause. This sample is represented by around 13,000 clones; less than 35% of them were singletons. The ten largest clones add up to about 15% of the sample. The treatment or condition label for this specimen denotes: randomized to nivolumab then ipilimumab (arm A) or the reverse (arm B). Here the sequenced sample was tumor tissue (inferred from file names), taken from a patient given nivolumab and ipilimumab in sequence. The source of these receptors is a human donor with melanoma.

The V call is TRBV10-2, the J call TRBJ2-7; 7 bases agree with TRBD2. Per the germline V gene, CDR1 is WSHSY and CDR2 is SAAADI. The CDR3 covers 13 residues. V was clipped by 4 bases and J by 7 bases; unmatched bases: 7. CDR3 in DNA: TGCGCCAGCAGTGTCGTGGGAGCGGGGGAGCAGTACTTC. Residues: CASSVVGAGEQYF.

This chain uses TRBV5-1 with TRBJ1-2, with D unclear. The V end was cut by 4 bases, the J end by 4 bases, with 14 bases between. The CDR3 consists of 14 residues. Germline V CDR1 and CDR2: SGHRS, YFSETQ. CDR3 in DNA: TGCGCCAGCAGCCCGGGGAGGTCTTCCTATGGCTACACCTTC. It specifies CASSPGRSSYGYTF.

This clone was counted ten times or more. The chain combines TRBV6-8 with TRBJ1-1; D call uncertain. The V gene lost 3 bases and the J gene lost 3 bases, with 14 bases spanning the gap. Germline CDR1 is MNHGY and CDR2 is SAAAGT. CDR3 length: 15 amino acids. The CDR3 sequence is CASSYVKTGDTEAFF. The CDR3 DNA sequence: TGTGCCAGCAGTTATGTAAAGACCGGGGACACTGAAGCTTTCTTT.

This clone rates as medium-sized (0.01 to 0.1%). V is TRBV11-3 and J is TRBJ2-1; tentative D call: TRBD1 (5 bases). Trimming took off 1 base at V and 9 bases at J, with 16 bases between the two ends. Germline V gene sequence: CDR1 SGHNT, CDR2 YENEEA. This CDR3 spans 15 amino acids. The CDR3 loop is CASSLVGLTYGEQFF. Written as DNA, the CDR3 is TGTGCCAGCAGCTTAGTGGGGCTGACGTATGGTGAGCAGTTCTTC.

The chain recombines TRBV5-1 with TRBJ1-3; 8 nucleotides align to TRBD1. J gave up 4 bases and V 0 bases, and 3 bases lay outside the gene matches. In germline, CDR1 is SGHRS, CDR2 YFSETQ. This CDR3 region has 15 residues. The CDR3 nucleotides are TGCGCCAGCAGCTTGGCAGGGGGCGCAGGAAACACCATATATTTT. As protein: CASSLAGGAGNTIYF.

The chain has TRBV11-3 and TRBJ2-7; D may be TRBD1 or TRBD2 (5 bases each). V lost 6 bases and J lost 1, with 16 bases in between. This CDR3 is built from 15 residues. Germline V CDR1 and CDR2: SGHNT, YENEEA. The DNA of the CDR3 is TGTGCCAGCAGTACCACCGGGACGGAATCCTACGAGCAGTACTTC. This gives the protein CASSTTGTESYEQYF. The full variable domain, its missing parts supplied by reference TRBV11-3 and TRBJ2-7, is EAGVVQSPRYKIIEKKQPVAFWCNPISGHNTLYWYLQNLGQGPELLIRYENEEAVDDSQLPKDRFSAERLKGVDSTLKIQPAELGDSAVYLCASSTTGTESYEQYFGPGTRLTVT.

The chain combines TRBV5-1 with TRBJ2-1; TRBD2 aligns across 10 bases. Per the germline V gene, CDR1 is SGHRS and CDR2 is YFSETQ. The J segment lost 7 bases and the V segment lost 4 bases, leaving 8 bases of the junction unmatched. CDR3 length: 15 residues. This chain's CDR3 is CASSPELAGPNEQFF. In nucleotides, the CDR3 is TGCGCCAGCAGCCCAGAACTAGCGGGACCGAATGAGCAGTTCTTC.

V and J are TRBV19 and TRBJ2-5; no firm D call. Germline assignment: CDR1 LNHDA and CDR2 SQIVND (reference sequence). This CDR3 contains 12 residues. The ends were cut back, 5 bases at V and 5 bases at J, with 9 bases in the middle. This CDR3 reads CASSQLGETQYF. CDR3 DNA: TGTGCCAGTAGTCAGCTGGGGGAGACCCAGTACTTC.

CDR3 region: CASSDGEWEGQPQHF. The DNA for the CDR3 is TGTGCCAGCAGTGACGGAGAGTGGGAAGGTCAGCCCCAGCATTTT. The rearrangement links TRBV2 to TRBJ1-5, with no clear D. The germline V gene has CDR1 SNHLY and CDR2 FYNNEI. The length of the CDR3 is 15 residues. The germline V and J ends were trimmed by 3 bases and 6 bases, with 15 bases remaining between them.

V is TRBV6-8 and J is TRBJ2-1; 15 bases fit TRBD2. The CDR3 spans 17 residues. Germline assignment: CDR1 MNHGY and CDR2 SAAAGT. V trimming: 2 bases; J trimming: 9 bases; junction bases outside the gene matches: 8. CDR3 sequence (DNA): TGTGCCAGCAGTTACACCCCGGGACTAGCGGGAGGCAGTGAGCAGTTCTTC. Its translation is CASSYTPGLAGGSEQFF.

This clone has just a few counts. This chain joins TRBV15 and TRBJ2-6; D call uncertain. CDR1 and CDR2 from the germline V gene are LNHNV and YYDKDF (reference sequence). This CDR3 is 17 amino acids long. The ends were cut back, 2 bases at V and 4 bases at J, with 15 bases in the middle. The CDR3, as DNA: TGTGCCACCAGCAGACCCAGGTTGGAGCCGGGGGCCAACGTCCTGACTTTC. Amino acids: CATSRPRLEPGANVLTF.

This clone was found a few times. The chain is built from TRBV8-2 and TRBJ2-1. TRBV8-2 is deemed a pseudogene. The CDR3 totals 14 residues. The CDR3 DNA reads as TGTGCCAGCAGTGAGGGGAGCCAACCGAGTGAGCAGTTCTTC. Protein: CASSEGSQPSEQFF.

The V call is TRBV28, the J call TRBJ2-7, with 9 positions matching TRBD2. The CDR3 covers 17 residues. Trimming at V came to 5 bases and at J to 6 bases, leaving 17 bases not matched to a gene. Germline CDR1 reads MDHEN; CDR2 reads SYDVKM. CDR3 bases: TGTGCCAGCAGTATCCGCGTACGCGGGAGGGCTTCGGGCGAGCAGTACTTC. It translates to CASSIRVRGRASGEQYF.

The chain recombines TRBV9 with TRBJ1-2; 7 nucleotides line up with TRBD1. Germline values: CDR1 SGDLS, CDR2 YYNGEE. J was trimmed by 1 base and V by 3 bases; bases with no gene match: 12. The CDR3 has 17 amino acids. The CDR3 is CASSERETGWGNYGYTF. CDR3 nucleotides: TGTGCCAGCAGCGAAAGAGAGACAGGGTGGGGTAACTATGGCTACACCTTC.

The chain links TRBV5-1 to TRBJ1-1, with 11 bases aligning to TRBD1. Germline trimming cut 3 bases from V and 6 bases from J; bases unmatched to any gene: 7. The CDR3 spans 15 residues. Germline CDR1 SGHRS, CDR2 YFSETQ. The DNA for the CDR3 is TGCGCCAGCAGCTCACCGGGACAGGGGGGTGCTGAAGCTTTCTTT. Its translation is CASSSPGQGGAEAFF.

There are many counts of this clone. Mismatch with germline at one junction end may stem from a read error. This chain links TRBV7-7 with TRBJ2-1; 7 nucleotides match TRBD2. Germline V gives CDR1 SSHAT, CDR2 FNYEAQ (reference sequence). The CDR3 consists of 15 residues. DNA for the CDR3: TGTGCTAGCAGCTTAGTAGCGGGCTCCTACAATGAGCAGTTCTTC. Protein sequence: CASSLVAGSYNEQFF.

About this clone itself: The junction does not match germline at one end; this may be a read error. J is TRBJ2-5 and V is TRBV5-1, with 10 positions matching TRBD2. CDR1 SGHRS and CDR2 YFSETQ come from the germline V gene. This CDR3 contains 14 residues. The CDR3 sequence is CASSLVGSLAGVNF. The CDR3 bases are TGCGCCAGCAGCTTGGTTGGTTCCCTAGCGGGAGTCAACTTC.

This clone has only a few counts. The J gene is TRBJ2-2, the V gene TRBV7-6; D possibly corresponds to TRBD2 (6 bases). Germline V gene sequence: CDR1 SGHVS, CDR2 FNYEAQ. Trimming stripped 3 bases from V and 4 bases from J, with 18 bases between. The CDR3 covers 17 residues. The CDR3 DNA sequence: TGTGCCAGCAGCTTGGGCCCCCTAGCGACCAGCACCGGGGAGCTGTTTTTT. Residues: CASSLGPLATSTGELFF. Filled out from reference TRBV7-6 and TRBJ2-2, the complete variable domain reads GAGVSQSPRYKVTKRGQDVALRCDPISGHVSLYWYRQALGQGPEFLTYFNYEAQQDKSGLPNDRFSAERPEGSISTLTIQRTEQRDSAMYRCASSLGPLATSTGELFFGEGSRLTVL.

Within the sample, this clone is medium-sized. J is TRBJ1-2 and V is TRBV28; the D gene is possibly TRBD1 (5 bases). This CDR3 is built from 14 residues. Germline CDR1 MDHEN, CDR2 SYDVKM. V was trimmed by 5 bases and J by 5 bases, leaving 15 bases between them. The CDR3 nucleotides are TGTGCCAGCAGTCTACCGGGACCAACTTATGGCTACACCTTC. It encodes CASSLPGPTYGYTF.

This clone was counted many times. The CDR3 nucleotides read TGCGCCAGCAGCCAAGGGACTAGCGGTTACTACGAGCAGTACTTC. The encoded protein is CASSQGTSGYYEQYF. The J gene is TRBJ2-7, the V gene TRBV4-1; 10 bases agree with TRBD2. The CDR3 contains 15 residues. In germline, CDR1 is MGHRA, CDR2 YSYEKL. J lost 3 bases, V lost 1 base, and 3 bases had no gene match.

The rearrangement uses TRBV6-8 and TRBJ2-7; 9 positions agree with TRBD1. The CDR3 is 15 amino acids. Trimming cost V 6 bases and J 7 bases; bases outside gene matches: 13. CDR1 MNHGY and CDR2 SAAAGT come from the germline V gene. The CDR3: CASSPAGTGLREQYF. The CDR3 DNA reads TGTGCCAGCAGCCCAGCCGGGACAGGGTTGAGGGAGCAGTACTTC.

This clone was seen more than once but under ten times. The chain combines TRBV9 with TRBJ2-7, with 12 nucleotides matching TRBD2. The CDR3 loop spans 18 amino acids. Germline V gives CDR1 SGDLS, CDR2 YYNGEE. V lost 5 bases, J lost 2 bases, and 14 bases stayed unmatched. The CDR3 DNA reads TGTGCCAGCAGTGCGCTCGGGACTAGCGGGCCCTTAGCCTACGAGCAGTACTTC. Translation gives CASSALGTSGPLAYEQYF.